Sequencing of this T cell receptor beta chain was carried out in a study of a mutant IDH1 vaccine in newly diagnosed glioma. The time point denotes: week 23, last vaccination. In the vaccine, a single dose held 300 ug of the mutant IDH1 20-mer peptide, along with topical imiquimod. Turning to this clone: Its antigen is still unknown.

Germline CDR1 SEHNR, CDR2 FQNEAQ (reference sequence). Deletions cut 5 bases from V and 2 bases from J, with 7 bases between. The CDR3 spans 13 residues. Produced via immunoSEQ multiplex PCR; TCRdb's table is partial and in-frame only. The profile covers some 40,000 clones, with roughly 76% appearing a single time and roughly 5% taken by the ten largest. The clonotype originates from a man between 35 and 55 years old with glioma. The sample in question was PBMCs, obtained from a glioma patient whose treatment included an IDH1 peptide vaccine. The V and J genes are TRBV7-9 and TRBJ1-5, with D tentatively TRBD1 (6 bases). In DNA form, the CDR3 reads TGTGCCAGCAGCCCAGGGGGCAATCAGCCCCAGCATTTT. This sequence encodes CASSPGGNQPQHF.